The 7 T cell receptor beta chains below all came from one sample that was sequenced in a study of cytomegalovirus exposure and HLA in healthy donors. Both 60 Vbeta primers and 13 Jbeta primers went into the PCR. Some clones are missing from TCRdb's copy, which holds only in-frame ones; the method was immunoSEQ multiplex PCR. In the table there are about 140,000 clones, 65% to 85% of which are singletons. Sample: PBMCs. These TCRs come from a man aged 18 to 30 in good health and CMV-seronegative.

The V call is TRBV9, the J call TRBJ2-7; D may be TRBD1 (5 bases). The CDR3 loop spans 14 amino acids. CDR1 and CDR2 from the germline V gene are SGDLS and YYNGEE. V shed 0 bases and J shed 5 bases, with 12 bases lying between them. The CDR3 coding sequence is TGTGCCAGCAGCGTAGGCAGGGCCGTCCACGAGCAGTACTTC. It encodes CASSVGRAVHEQYF.

This clone occurred once. This chain connects TRBV19 to TRBJ1-1, with D possibly being TRBD1 (5 bases). V was pared by 3 bases and J by 7 bases, with 15 bases between. CDR3 size: 14 residues. In germline, CDR1 is LNHDA, CDR2 SQIVND (reference sequence). Written as DNA, the CDR3 is TGTGCCAGTAGTATCCTCTCCTTTACAGGTGAAGCTTTCTTT. Translating it yields CASSILSFTGEAFF.

The chain couples TRBV5-1 to TRBJ2-5; TRBD1 agrees at 7 bases. Germline assignment: CDR1 SGHRS and CDR2 YFSETQ. This CDR3 contains 14 residues. V lost 1 base and J lost 1; bases outside the gene matches: 1. CDR3 nucleotides: TGCGCCAGCAGCTTGCGGGACAGCCAAGAGACCCAGTACTTC. Its translation: CASSLRDSQETQYF.

The J gene is TRBJ2-5, the V gene TRBV6-5; D gene unclear. The DNA end favors TRBJ2-7, so the J call may be wrong. Germline-derived CDR1 and CDR2 are MNHEY and SVGAGI. The CDR3 spans 11 residues. The DNA for the CDR3 is TGTGCCAGCAGAAACCTCTACGAGCAGTACTTC. It specifies CASRNLYEQYF.

This rearrangement joins TRBV30 to TRBJ1-1; D is undetermined. Trimming cost V 0 bases and J 1 base, with 3 bases left between them. Germline CDR1 GTSNPN, CDR2 SVGIG (reference sequence). The CDR3 is made up of 12 amino acids. For the CDR3, the DNA is TGTGCCTGGAGTGTCTCGAACACTGAAGCTTTCTTT. It yields the protein CAWSVSNTEAFF.

This clone showed up just once. The chain employs TRBV27 and TRBJ2-3; weak D call: TRBD1 (6 bases). V was clipped by 0 bases and J by 0 bases, with 19 bases between them. The CDR3 spans 19 residues. The germline CDR1 and CDR2 sequences are MNHEY and SMNVEV (reference sequence). The CDR3 DNA is TGTGCCAGCAGTTTATCACTCTTTGGGGGACAACTTAGCACAGATACGCAGTATTTT. Translated: CASSLSLFGGQLSTDTQYF.

The chain combines TRBV10-3 with TRBJ1-1; 8 bases are a match to TRBD1. The germline V gene has CDR1 ENHRY and CDR2 SYGVKD. Losses at the gene ends were 2 bases for V and 10 bases for J; bases not matched to a gene: 3. CDR3 length equals 12 residues. Written as DNA, the CDR3 is TGTGCCATCAGTGAGGGGACAGGCCGAGCTTTCTTT. It yields the protein CAISEGTGRAFF.